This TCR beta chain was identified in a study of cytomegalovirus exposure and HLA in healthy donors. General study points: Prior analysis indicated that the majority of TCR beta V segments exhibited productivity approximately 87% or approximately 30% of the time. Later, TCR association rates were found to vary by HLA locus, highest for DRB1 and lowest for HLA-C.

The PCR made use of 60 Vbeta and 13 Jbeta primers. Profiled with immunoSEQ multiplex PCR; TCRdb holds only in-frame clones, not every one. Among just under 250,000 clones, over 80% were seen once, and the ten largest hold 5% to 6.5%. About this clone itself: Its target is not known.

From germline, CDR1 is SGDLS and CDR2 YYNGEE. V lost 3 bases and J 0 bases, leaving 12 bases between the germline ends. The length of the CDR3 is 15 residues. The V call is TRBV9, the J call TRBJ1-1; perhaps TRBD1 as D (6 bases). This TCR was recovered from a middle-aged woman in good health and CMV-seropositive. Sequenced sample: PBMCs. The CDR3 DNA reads TGTGCCAGCAGCGCGGGACACCTCATGAACACTGAAGCTTTCTTT. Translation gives CASSAGHLMNTEAFF.